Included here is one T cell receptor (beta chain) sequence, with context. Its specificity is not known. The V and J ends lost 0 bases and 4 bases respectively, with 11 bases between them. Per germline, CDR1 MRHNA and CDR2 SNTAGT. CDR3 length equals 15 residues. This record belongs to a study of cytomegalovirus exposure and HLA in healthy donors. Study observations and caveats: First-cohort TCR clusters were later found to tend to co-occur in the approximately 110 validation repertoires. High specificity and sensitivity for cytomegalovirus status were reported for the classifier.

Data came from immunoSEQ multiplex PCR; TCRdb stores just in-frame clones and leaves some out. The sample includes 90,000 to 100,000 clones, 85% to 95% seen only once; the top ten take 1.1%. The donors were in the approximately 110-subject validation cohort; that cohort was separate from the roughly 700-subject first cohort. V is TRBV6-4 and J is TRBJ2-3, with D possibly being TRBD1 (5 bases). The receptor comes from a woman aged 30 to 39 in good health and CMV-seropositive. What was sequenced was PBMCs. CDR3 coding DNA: TGTGCCAGCAGTGACTCGGCCCAGGGTGCAGATACGCAGTATTTT. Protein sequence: CASSDSAQGADTQYF.